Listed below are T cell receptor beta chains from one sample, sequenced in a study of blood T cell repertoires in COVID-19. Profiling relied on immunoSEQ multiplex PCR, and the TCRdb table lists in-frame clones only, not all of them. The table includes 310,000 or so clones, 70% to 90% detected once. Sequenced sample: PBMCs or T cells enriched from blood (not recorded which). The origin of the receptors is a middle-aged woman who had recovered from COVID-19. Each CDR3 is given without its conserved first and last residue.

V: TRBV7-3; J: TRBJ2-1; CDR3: ASSSTAGLHNEQF
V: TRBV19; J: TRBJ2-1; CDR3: ASSPPGLGPVEQF
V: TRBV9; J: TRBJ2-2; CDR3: ASSVLAGSSTGELF
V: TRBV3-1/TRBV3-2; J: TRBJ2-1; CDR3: ASSQVSGSHNEQF
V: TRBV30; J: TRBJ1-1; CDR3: AWNWGRGCF
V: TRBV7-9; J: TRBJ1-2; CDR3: ASSLQGIYGYT
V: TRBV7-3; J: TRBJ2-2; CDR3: ASSLNGGAATGELF
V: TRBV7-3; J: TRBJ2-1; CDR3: ASSSRTGSSYNEQF
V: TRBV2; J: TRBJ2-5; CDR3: ASKGLSGSQETQY
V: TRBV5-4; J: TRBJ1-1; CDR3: ASSYQGLGNTEAF
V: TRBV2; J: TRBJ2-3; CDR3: ASMQRKDTQY
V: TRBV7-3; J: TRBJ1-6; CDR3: ASSLNGGSNSPLH
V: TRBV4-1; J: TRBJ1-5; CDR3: ASSQGEQGGNQPQH
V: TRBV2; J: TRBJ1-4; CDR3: ASTRGPNEKLF
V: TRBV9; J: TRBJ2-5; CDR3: ASSVGDRREETQY
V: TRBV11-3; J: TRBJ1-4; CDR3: ASSPRTGEGEKLF
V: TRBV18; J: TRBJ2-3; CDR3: ASSPPGQITDTQY
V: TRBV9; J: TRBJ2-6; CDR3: ASSPYRGGANVLT
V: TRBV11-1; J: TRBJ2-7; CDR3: ASSFITGTSGTEQY
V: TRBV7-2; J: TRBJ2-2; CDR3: ASSLRGSAGELF
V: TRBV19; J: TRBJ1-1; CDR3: ASSPRQNMNTEAF
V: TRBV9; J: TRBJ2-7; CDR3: ASSGSGQGYEQY
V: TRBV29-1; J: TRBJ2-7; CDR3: SATPGGSYEQY
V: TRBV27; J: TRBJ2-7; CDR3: ASSPIGGRSSYEQY
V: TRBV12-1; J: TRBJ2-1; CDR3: ASSFALGAGTRDEQF
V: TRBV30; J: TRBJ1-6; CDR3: AWSDSGIDNSPLH
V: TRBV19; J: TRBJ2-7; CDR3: ASSMLLSYEQY
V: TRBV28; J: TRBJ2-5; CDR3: ASSPQGGRGETQY
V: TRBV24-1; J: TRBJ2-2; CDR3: ATSRLAAGELF
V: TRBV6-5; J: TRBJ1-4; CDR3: ASGATIGEKLF
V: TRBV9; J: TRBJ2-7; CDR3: ASSVKPGSSEQY
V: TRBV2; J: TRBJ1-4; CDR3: ASSERRTNEKLF
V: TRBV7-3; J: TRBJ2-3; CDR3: ASSLMAGRTDTQY
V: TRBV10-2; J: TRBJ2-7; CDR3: ASSDPGLAGEEQY
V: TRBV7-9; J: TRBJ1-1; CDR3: ASRLTGFNTEAF
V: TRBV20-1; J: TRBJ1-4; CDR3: SASPGALGEKLF
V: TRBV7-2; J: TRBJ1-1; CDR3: ASSLGRGSTEAF
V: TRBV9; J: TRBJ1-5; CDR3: ASSVGWANQPQH
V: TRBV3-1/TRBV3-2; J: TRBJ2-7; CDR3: ASSQGRNYEQY